This TCR beta chain stems from a study of blood T cell repertoires in COVID-19. Study context: COVID-19 samples from acute and convalescent phases originated in the United States, Italy and Spain.

V lost 5 bases and J lost 6; bases outside the gene matches: 12. Germline CDR1 reads MDHEN; CDR2 reads SYDVKM. The CDR3 has 15 residues. Enrolled through a virtual design, the participants were between 18 and 89 years of age and came from fewer than 30 US areas. Here immunoSEQ multiplex PCR was the method, and the copy in TCRdb shows in-frame clones only, minus some. The sample consists of some 250,000 clones, over 85% of them appearing once. The chain carries TRBV28 and TRBJ1-1, with 7 nucleotides matching TRBD1. Material: PBMCs or T cells enriched from blood (not recorded which). The origin of this receptor is a woman aged 25 to 39 with acute COVID-19. The CDR3 loop is CASSPPTHRGPEAFF. The CDR3 DNA reads TGTGCCAGCAGTCCCCCGACCCACAGGGGCCCTGAAGCTTTCTTT.